The clone carrying this T cell receptor (beta chain) was detected only a few times. Its specificity is not known. The data were obtained in a study of identical twins. The V and J ends lost 8 bases and 4 bases, in that order; junction bases with no gene match: 7. The CDR3 consists of 15 residues. Germline V gives CDR1 LNHNV, CDR2 YYDKDF (reference sequence). General study findings and limits: Zero-insertion results could be subject to partial confounding by invariant MAIT and iNKT cells. Models underestimated how often monozygotic twins shared out-of-frame TCR alpha.

MiXCR was run by TCRdb on the 5' RACE reads, yielding one entry per CDR3 protein. The table records about 260,000 distinct CDR3 sequences, 5.5% to 8% of them present only once. The sample was also reused in another study, on yellow fever vaccine responses in identical twins.

The clonotype originates from a woman aged 18-35 years in good health. The chain has TRBV15 and TRBJ1-6; 8 nucleotides agree with TRBD1. Sample: memory (CD45RO+) T cells sorted from blood. The CDR3 coding sequence is TGTGCCACCGAGCAGGGGGCCTCTTATAATTCACCCCTCCACTTT. Its protein is CATEQGASYNSPLHF.